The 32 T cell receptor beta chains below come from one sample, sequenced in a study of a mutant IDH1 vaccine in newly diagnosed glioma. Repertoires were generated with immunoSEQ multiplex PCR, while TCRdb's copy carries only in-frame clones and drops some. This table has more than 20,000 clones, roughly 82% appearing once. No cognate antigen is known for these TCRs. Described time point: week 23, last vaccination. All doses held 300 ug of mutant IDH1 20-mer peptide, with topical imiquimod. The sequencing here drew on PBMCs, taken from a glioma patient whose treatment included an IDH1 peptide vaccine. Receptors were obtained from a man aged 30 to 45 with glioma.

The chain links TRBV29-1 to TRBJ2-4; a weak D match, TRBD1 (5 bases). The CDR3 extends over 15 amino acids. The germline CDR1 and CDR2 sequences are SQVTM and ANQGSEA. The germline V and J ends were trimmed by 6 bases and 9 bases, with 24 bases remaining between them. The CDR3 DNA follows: TGCAGCGTCGCCTTGCCGTTTGAGCCAAGGGGCATTCAGTACTTC. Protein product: CSVALPFEPRGIQYF.

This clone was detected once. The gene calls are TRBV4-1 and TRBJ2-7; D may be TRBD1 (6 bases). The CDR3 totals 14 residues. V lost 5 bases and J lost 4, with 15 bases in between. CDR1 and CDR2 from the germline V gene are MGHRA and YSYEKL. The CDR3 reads CASSSRTASYEQYF. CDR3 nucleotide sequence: TGCGCCAGCAGCTCCCGGACAGCCAGTTACGAGCAGTACTTC.

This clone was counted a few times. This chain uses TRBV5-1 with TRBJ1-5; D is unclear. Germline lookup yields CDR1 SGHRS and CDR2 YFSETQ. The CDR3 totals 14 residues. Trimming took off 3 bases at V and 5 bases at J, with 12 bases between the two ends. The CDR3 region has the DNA TGCGCCAGCAGCTGGGGAACTAAGGATCAGCCCCAGCATTTT. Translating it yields CASSWGTKDQPQHF.

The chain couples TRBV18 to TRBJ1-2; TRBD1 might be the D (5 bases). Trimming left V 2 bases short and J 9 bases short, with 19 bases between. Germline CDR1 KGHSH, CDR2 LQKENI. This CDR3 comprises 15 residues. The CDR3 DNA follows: TGTGCCAGCTCACCATCCCAGGGTGGATATGCGAGCTACACCTTC. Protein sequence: CASSPSQGGYASYTF.

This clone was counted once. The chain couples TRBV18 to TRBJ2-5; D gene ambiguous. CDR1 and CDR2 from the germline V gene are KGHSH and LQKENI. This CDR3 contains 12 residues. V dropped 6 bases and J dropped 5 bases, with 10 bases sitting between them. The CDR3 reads CASSPAEETQYF. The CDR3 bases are TGTGCCAGCTCCCCTGCGGAGGAGACCCAGTACTTC.

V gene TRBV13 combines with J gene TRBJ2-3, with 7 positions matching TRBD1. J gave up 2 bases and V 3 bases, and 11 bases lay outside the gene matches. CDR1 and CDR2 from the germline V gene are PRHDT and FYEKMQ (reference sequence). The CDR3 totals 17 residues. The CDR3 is CASSFESPGGHTDTQYF. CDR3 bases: TGTGCCAGCAGCTTTGAGTCTCCAGGGGGACACACAGATACGCAGTATTTT.

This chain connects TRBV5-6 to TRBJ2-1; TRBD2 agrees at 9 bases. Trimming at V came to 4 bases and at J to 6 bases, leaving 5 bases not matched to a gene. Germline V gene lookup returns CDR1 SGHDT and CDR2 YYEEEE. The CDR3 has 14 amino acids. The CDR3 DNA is TGTGCCAGCAGCGATAGCGGGGGAATCAATGAGCAGTTCTTC. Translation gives CASSDSGGINEQFF.

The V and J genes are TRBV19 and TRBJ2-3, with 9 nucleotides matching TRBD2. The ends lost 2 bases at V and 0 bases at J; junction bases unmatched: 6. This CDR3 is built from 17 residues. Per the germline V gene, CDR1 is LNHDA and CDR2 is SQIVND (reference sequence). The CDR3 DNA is TGTGCCAGTAGTATATTAAAACTAGCGGGCAGCACAGATACGCAGTATTTT. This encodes CASSILKLAGSTDTQYF.

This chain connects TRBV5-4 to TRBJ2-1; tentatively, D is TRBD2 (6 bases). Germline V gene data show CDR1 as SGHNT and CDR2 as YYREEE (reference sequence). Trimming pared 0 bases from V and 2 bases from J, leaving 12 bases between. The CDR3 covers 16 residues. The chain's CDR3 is CASSLGGTQAYNEQFF. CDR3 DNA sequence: TGTGCCAGCAGCTTGGGTGGGACTCAAGCCTACAATGAGCAGTTCTTC.

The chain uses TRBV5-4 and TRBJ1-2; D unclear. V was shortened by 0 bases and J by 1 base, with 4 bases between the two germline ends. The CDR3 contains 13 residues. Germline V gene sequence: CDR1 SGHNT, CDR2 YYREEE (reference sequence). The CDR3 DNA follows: TGTGCCAGCAGCTTGGGCGGTAACTATGGCTACACCTTC. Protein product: CASSLGGNYGYTF.

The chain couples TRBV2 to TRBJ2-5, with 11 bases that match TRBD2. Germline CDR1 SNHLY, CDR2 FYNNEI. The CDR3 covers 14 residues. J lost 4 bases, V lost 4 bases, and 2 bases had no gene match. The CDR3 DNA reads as TGTGCCAGCAGTGGACTAGCGGGACGAGAGACCCAGTACTTC. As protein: CASSGLAGRETQYF.

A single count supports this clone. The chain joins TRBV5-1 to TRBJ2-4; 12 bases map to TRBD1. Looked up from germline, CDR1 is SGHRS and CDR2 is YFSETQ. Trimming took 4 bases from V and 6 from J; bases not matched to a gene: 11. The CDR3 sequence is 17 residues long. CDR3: CASSPGTGGRGGNIQYF. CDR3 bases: TGCGCCAGCAGCCCCGGGACAGGGGGCAGAGGGGGAAACATTCAGTACTTC.

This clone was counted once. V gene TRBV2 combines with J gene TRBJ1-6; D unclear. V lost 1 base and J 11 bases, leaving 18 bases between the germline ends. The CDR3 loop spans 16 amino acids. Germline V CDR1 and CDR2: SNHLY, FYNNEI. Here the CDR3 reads CASSEVPRALGAPLHF. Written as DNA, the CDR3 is TGTGCCAGCAGTGAAGTGCCCCGGGCCCTGGGAGCACCCCTCCACTTT.

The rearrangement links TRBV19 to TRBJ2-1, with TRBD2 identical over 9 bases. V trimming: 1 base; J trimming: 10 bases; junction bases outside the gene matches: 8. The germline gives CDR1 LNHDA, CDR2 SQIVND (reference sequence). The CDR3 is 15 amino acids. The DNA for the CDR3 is TGTGCCAGTAGTATAGTAGCGGGAGAACCAACAGAGCAGTTCTTC. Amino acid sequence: CASSIVAGEPTEQFF.

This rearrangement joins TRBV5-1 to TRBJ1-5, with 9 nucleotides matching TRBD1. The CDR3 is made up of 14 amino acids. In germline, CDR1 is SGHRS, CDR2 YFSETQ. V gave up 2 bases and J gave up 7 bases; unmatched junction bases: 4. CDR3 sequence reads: CASSFGTGRQPQHF. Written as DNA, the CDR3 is TGCGCCAGCAGCTTTGGGACAGGGAGACAGCCCCAGCATTTT.

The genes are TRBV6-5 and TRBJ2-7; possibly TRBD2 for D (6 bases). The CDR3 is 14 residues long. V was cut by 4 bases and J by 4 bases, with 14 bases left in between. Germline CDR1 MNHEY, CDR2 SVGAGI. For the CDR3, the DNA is TGTGCCAGCAGTTCTAGGTGGGGGGTATACGAGCAGTACTTC. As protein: CASSSRWGVYEQYF.

This CDR3 reads CASSLDPHEQFF. CDR3 bases: TGCGCCAGCAGCTTGGATCCGCATGAGCAGTTCTTC. The chain has TRBV5-1 and TRBJ2-1; no clear D. The germline V and J ends were trimmed by 0 bases and 8 bases, with 6 bases remaining between them. This CDR3 spans 12 amino acids. Germline V lookup: CDR1 SGHRS, CDR2 YFSETQ.

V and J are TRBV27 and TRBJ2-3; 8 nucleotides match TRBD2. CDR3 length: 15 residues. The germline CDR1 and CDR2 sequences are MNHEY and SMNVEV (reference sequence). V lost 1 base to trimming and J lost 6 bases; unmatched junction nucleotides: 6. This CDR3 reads CASSLYVSGTDTQYF. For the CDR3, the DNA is TGTGCCAGCAGTTTATATGTTAGCGGGACGGATACGCAGTATTTT.

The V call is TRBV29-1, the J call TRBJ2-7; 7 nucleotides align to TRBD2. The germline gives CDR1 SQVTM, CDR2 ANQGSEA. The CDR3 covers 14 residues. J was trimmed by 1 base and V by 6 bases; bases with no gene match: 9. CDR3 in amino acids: CSVAGTTDSYEQYF. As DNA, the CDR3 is TGCAGCGTCGCCGGGACTACGGATTCCTACGAGCAGTACTTC.

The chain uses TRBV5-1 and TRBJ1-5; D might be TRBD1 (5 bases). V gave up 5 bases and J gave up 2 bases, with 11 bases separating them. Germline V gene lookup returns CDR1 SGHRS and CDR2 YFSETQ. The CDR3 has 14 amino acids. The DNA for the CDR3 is TGCGCCAGCAGGAGAGGGGATGGCAATCAGCCCCAGCATTTT. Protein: CASRRGDGNQPQHF.

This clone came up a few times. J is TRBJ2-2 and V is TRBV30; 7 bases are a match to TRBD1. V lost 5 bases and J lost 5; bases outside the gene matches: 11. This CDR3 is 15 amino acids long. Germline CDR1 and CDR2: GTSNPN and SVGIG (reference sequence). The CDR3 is CAWSPGTDETGELFF. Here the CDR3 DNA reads TGTGCCTGGTCACCCGGGACAGATGAGACCGGGGAGCTGTTTTTT.

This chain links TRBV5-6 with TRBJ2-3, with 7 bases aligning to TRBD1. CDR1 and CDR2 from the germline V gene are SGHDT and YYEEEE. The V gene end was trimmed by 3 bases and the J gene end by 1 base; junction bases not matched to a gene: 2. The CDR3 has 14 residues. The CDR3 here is CASSSTGGTDTQYF. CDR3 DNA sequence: TGTGCCAGCAGCTCCACAGGGGGCACAGATACGCAGTATTTT.

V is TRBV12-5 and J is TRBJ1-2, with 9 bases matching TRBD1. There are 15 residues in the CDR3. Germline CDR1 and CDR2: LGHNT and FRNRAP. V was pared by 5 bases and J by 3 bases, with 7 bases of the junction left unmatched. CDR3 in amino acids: CASGLRQGVDYGYTF. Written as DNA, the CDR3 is TGTGCTAGTGGTCTTCGACAGGGGGTGGACTATGGCTACACCTTC.

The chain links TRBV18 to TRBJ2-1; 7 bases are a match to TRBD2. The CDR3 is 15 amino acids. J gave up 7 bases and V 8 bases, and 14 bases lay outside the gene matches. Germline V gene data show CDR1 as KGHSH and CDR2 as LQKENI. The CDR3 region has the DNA TGTGCCAGCCGTCAAGGAACGGGAGGAAGGAATGAGCAGTTCTTC. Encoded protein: CASRQGTGGRNEQFF.

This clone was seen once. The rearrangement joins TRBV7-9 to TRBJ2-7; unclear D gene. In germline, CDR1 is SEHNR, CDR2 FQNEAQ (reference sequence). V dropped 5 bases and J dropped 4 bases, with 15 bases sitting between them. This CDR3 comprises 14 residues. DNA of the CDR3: TGTGCCAGCAGCCTGCTGGCCAATCCATACGAGCAGTACTTC. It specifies CASSLLANPYEQYF.

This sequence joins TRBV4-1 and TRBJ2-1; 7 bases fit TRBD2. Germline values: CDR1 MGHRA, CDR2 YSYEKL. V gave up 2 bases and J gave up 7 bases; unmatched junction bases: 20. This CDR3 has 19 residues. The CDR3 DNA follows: TGCGCCAGCAGCCAACTAAGATCGGGGGTCGAAAATAGCGGGAATGAGCAGTTCTTC. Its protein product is CASSQLRSGVENSGNEQFF.

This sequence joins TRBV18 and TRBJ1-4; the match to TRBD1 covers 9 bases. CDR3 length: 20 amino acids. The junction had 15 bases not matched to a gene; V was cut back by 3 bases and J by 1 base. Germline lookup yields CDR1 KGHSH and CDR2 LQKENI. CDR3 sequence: CASSPTRGDREVRTNEKLFF. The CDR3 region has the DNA TGTGCCAGCTCACCTACGCGGGGGGACAGGGAGGTAAGAACTAATGAAAAACTGTTTTTT. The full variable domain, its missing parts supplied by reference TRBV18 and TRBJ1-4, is NAGVMQNPRHLVRRRGQEARLRCSPMKGHSHVYWYRQLPEEGLKFMVYLQKENIIDESGMPKERFSAEFPKEGPSILRIQQVVRGDSAAYFCASSPTRGDREVRTNEKLFFGSGTQLSVL.

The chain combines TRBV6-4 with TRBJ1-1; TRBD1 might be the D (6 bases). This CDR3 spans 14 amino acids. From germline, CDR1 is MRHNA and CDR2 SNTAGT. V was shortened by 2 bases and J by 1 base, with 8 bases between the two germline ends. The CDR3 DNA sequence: TGTGCCAGCAGTGACGGACAGACGAACACTGAAGCTTTCTTT. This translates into CASSDGQTNTEAFF.

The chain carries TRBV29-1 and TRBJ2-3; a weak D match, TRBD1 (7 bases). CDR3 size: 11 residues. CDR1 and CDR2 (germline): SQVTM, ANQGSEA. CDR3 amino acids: CGGGYTDTQYF. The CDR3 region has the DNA TGCGGAGGGGGCTATACAGATACGCAGTATTTT.

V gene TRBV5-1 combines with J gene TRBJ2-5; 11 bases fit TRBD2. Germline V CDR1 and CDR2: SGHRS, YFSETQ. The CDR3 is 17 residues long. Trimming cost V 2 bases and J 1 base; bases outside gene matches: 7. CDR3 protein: CASSFFQGTSGQETQYF. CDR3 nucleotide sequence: TGCGCCAGCAGCTTCTTTCAGGGGACTAGCGGCCAAGAGACCCAGTACTTC.

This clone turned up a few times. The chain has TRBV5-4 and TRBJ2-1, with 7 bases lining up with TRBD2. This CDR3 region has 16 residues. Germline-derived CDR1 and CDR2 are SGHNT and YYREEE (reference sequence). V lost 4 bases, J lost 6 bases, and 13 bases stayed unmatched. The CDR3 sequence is CASSQSLAGAGNEQFF. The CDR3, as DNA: TGTGCCAGCAGCCAGAGCCTGGCGGGAGCGGGCAATGAGCAGTTCTTC.

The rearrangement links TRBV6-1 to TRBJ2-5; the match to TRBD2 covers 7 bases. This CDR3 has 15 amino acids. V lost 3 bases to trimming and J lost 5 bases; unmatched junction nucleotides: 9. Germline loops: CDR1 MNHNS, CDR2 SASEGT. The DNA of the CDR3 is TGTGCCAGCAGTGACGGGGGGACCCTTAGGGAGACCCAGTACTTC. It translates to CASSDGGTLRETQYF.